These 20 T cell receptor beta chains share one sample of origin, sequenced in a study of shared clonotypes between healthy human individuals. TCRdb's copy holds only in-frame clones and misses some; the assay was immunoSEQ multiplex PCR. The profile shows 600,000 to 750,000 clones, 90% of them singletons. The sequencing sample was made of memory CD8+ T cells from PBMCs. Subset of the sample: CD45RO+ cells pooled with CCR7-negative TemRA cells. These receptors were collected from a man in his late teens or twenties in good health. Some clones in this sample may be carry-over from other donors' samples.

This chain joins TRBV5-1 and TRBJ2-7, with D uncertain. This CDR3 is 14 amino acids long. The V and J ends lost 0 bases and 0 bases respectively, with 7 bases between them. From germline, CDR1 is SGHRS and CDR2 YFSETQ. The CDR3 sequence is CASSLGPDSYEQYF. The CDR3 DNA is TGCGCCAGCAGCTTGGGCCCAGACTCCTACGAGCAGTACTTC.

The chain recombines TRBV14 with TRBJ1-2, with a possible D match to TRBD1 (6 bases). The CDR3 contains 17 residues. V shed 0 bases and J shed 3 bases, with 17 bases lying between them. The V gene's germline CDR1 is SGHDN and CDR2 FVKESK. The DNA for the CDR3 is TGTGCCAGCAGCCAAGATCCCAACAGGGTGCGGGACTATGGCTACACCTTC. Translated: CASSQDPNRVRDYGYTF.

This clone was counted a few times. V is TRBV27 and J is TRBJ2-5; D is uncertain. Between the trimmed V and J ends, which lost 4 bases and 0 bases, there was a span of 6 bases. The CDR3 length is 13 residues. CDR1 and CDR2 (germline): MNHEY, SMNVEV (reference sequence). CDR3 DNA sequence: TGTGCCAGCAGTTCGTTACACCAAGAGACCCAGTACTTC. This codes for CASSSLHQETQYF.

Concerning this clone itself: Other DNA sequences within the sample encode an identical CDR3. DNA for the CDR3: TGTGCCAGCAGTTACTCGGGTGGGAGCTACAATGAGCAGTTCTTC. Its translation: CASSYSGGSYNEQFF. The rearrangement joins TRBV6-5 to TRBJ2-1; D is possibly TRBD2 (5 bases). CDR1 is MNHEY, CDR2 SVGAGI, per germline. The CDR3 spans 15 residues. Trimming pared 0 bases from V and 3 bases from J, leaving 9 bases between.

Only a few counts were recorded for this clone. Other nucleotide sequences in the sample specify the same CDR3. This rearrangement joins TRBV9 to TRBJ1-5; a possible D gene is TRBD1 (5 bases). Germline V gene lookup returns CDR1 SGDLS and CDR2 YYNGEE. The CDR3 spans 15 residues. V lost 2 bases to trimming and J lost 3 bases, with 12 bases between them. The CDR3, as DNA: TGTGCCAGCAGCGTTGGGACTGCATCCAATCAGCCCCAGCATTTT. Its translation is CASSVGTASNQPQHF.

The rearrangement joins TRBV19 to TRBJ1-1; D is ambiguous. The V end lost 6 bases, the J end lost 2 bases, and 13 bases lay between the germline ends. Germline assignment: CDR1 LNHDA and CDR2 SQIVND (reference sequence). CDR3 length: 14 residues. The DNA for the CDR3 is TGTGCCAGTAGCCAAGGCCCATATAACACTGAAGCTTTCTTT. Translation: CASSQGPYNTEAFF.

The V and J genes are TRBV28 and TRBJ2-1; 11 nucleotides match TRBD1. Unmatched junction bases numbered 11, after V lost 6 bases and J lost 4 bases. The CDR3 runs 17 residues. Germline assignment: CDR1 MDHEN and CDR2 SYDVKM. In DNA, the CDR3 is TGTGCCAGCAGCTTTGCCCGCCGGGACAGGGGGTACAATGAGCAGTTCTTC. Translating it yields CASSFARRDRGYNEQFF. The entire variable domain, with the rest obtained from reference TRBV28 and TRBJ2-1, is as follows: DVKVTQSSRYLVKRTGEKVFLECVQDMDHENMFWYRQDPGLGLRLIYFSYDVKMKEKGDIPEGYSVSREKKERFSLILESASTNQTSMYLCASSFARRDRGYNEQFFGPGTRLTVL.

This clone was picked up a small number of times. The chain couples TRBV14 to TRBJ1-1, with D maybe TRBD1 (5 bases). The CDR3 is 16 amino acids. V was cut by 0 bases and J by 3 bases, with 14 bases left in between. Germline loops: CDR1 SGHDN, CDR2 FVKESK. The CDR3 region is CASSQEDHRIDTEAFF. In nucleotides, the CDR3 is TGTGCCAGCAGCCAAGAGGATCACAGGATCGACACTGAAGCTTTCTTT. Using reference TRBV14 and TRBJ1-1 for the parts outside the CDR3, the full variable domain is EAGVTQFPSHSVIEKGQTVTLRCDPISGHDNLYWYRRVMGKEIKFLLHFVKESKQDESGMPNNRFLAERTGGTYSTLKVQPAELEDSGVYFCASSQEDHRIDTEAFFGQGTRLTVV.

This rearrangement joins TRBV6-1 to TRBJ2-7; TRBD1 or TRBD2 may be the D gene (6 bases each). Germline values: CDR1 MNHNS, CDR2 SASEGT. The CDR3 is 15 amino acids. The V gene lost 0 bases and the J gene lost 0 bases, with 9 bases spanning the gap. The CDR3: CASSEAGGNSYEQYF. As DNA, the CDR3 is TGTGCCAGCAGTGAAGCCGGGGGCAACTCCTACGAGCAGTACTTC.

The CDR3 DNA reads TGCGCCAGCAGTGAGTCGGGTAGTGCCCCCAATCATGAGCAGTTCTTC. This encodes CASSESGSAPNHEQFF. V usage is TRBV10-2 and J usage is TRBJ2-1; no clear D gene. The CDR3 is 16 residues long. V lost 0 bases, J lost 8 bases, and 17 bases lay in between. The germline CDR1 and CDR2 sequences are WSHSY and SAAADI.

This sequence joins TRBV27 and TRBJ2-7, with a tentative D call TRBD2 (6 bases). The germline V gene has CDR1 MNHEY and CDR2 SMNVEV (reference sequence). The CDR3 contains 14 residues. Deletions cut 6 bases from V and 4 bases from J, with 16 bases between. Written as DNA, the CDR3 is TGTGCCAGCAGACTCGATGGGACTTCGTACGAGCAGTACTTC. Translating it yields CASRLDGTSYEQYF.

The chain has TRBV27 and TRBJ1-1; D may be TRBD1 (6 bases). Trimming pared 3 bases from V and 4 bases from J, leaving 9 bases between. This CDR3 spans 13 amino acids. Per germline, CDR1 MNHEY and CDR2 SMNVEV (reference sequence). CDR3 protein: CASSFRGGTEAFF. CDR3 in DNA: TGTGCCAGCAGTTTTAGGGGGGGCACTGAAGCTTTCTTT.

Comment on this clone: This specimen includes other DNA sequences encoding the same CDR3. The chain recombines TRBV27 with TRBJ2-7; 7 nucleotides align to TRBD1. V trimming: 2 bases; J trimming: 4 bases; junction bases outside the gene matches: 5. Germline values: CDR1 MNHEY, CDR2 SMNVEV (reference sequence). The CDR3 has 14 amino acids. The chain's CDR3 is CASSLRGGRYEQYF. As DNA, the CDR3 is TGTGCCAGCAGTTTAAGAGGGGGCCGTTACGAGCAGTACTTC.

The chain has TRBV27 and TRBJ2-1, with TRBD1 identical over 8 bases. Germline V gene lookup returns CDR1 MNHEY and CDR2 SMNVEV (reference sequence). V was clipped by 8 bases and J by 7 bases; unmatched bases: 7. CDR3 length equals 13 residues. The CDR3 DNA is TGTGCCAGCTGGGACAGGATCTGGAATGAGCAGTTCTTC. It encodes CASWDRIWNEQFF.

This clone was seen a single time. The rearrangement uses TRBV13 and TRBJ2-5; a weak D match, TRBD2 (6 bases). The CDR3 has 14 amino acids. V lost 0 bases to trimming and J lost 4 bases, with 9 bases between them. Germline CDR1 is PRHDT and CDR2 is FYEKMQ (reference sequence). The CDR3 region is CASSLGGGSETQYF. Written as DNA, the CDR3 is TGTGCCAGCAGCTTAGGCGGGGGTTCAGAGACCCAGTACTTC.

This rearrangement joins TRBV28 to TRBJ2-1, with 12 bases identical to TRBD2. The CDR3 is 20 amino acids. Trimming removed 0 bases from V and 8 bases from J; junction bases left unmatched: 17. The germline CDR1 and CDR2 sequences are MDHEN and SYDVKM. The CDR3 bases are TGTGCCAGCAGTTTATGGGCTAGCGGGAGGGCCTGGAGCCCGTTCCATGAGCAGTTCTTC. Translating it yields CASSLWASGRAWSPFHEQFF.

V is TRBV7-8 and J is TRBJ1-5; no clear D gene. Per the germline V gene, CDR1 is SGHVS and CDR2 is FQNEAQ. The CDR3 has 12 residues. The V gene lost 1 base and the J gene lost 7 bases, with 5 bases spanning the gap. The CDR3 DNA reads as TGTGCCAGCAGCTTAGAATACCAGCCCCAGCATTTT. Residues: CASSLEYQPQHF. Full variable domain (rest looked up from reference TRBV7-8 and TRBJ1-5): GAGVSQSPRYKVAKRGQDVALRCDPISGHVSLFWYQQALGQGPEFLTYFQNEAQLDKSGLPSDRFFAERPEGSVSTLKIQRTQQEDSAVYLCASSLEYQPQHFGDGTRLSIL.

This clone was observed a single time. This chain connects TRBV2 to TRBJ2-7; D is unclear. V was shortened by 1 base and J by 3 bases, with 7 bases between the two germline ends. This CDR3 is 13 amino acids long. CDR1 SNHLY and CDR2 FYNNEI come from the germline V gene. This CDR3 reads CASSEEAFYEQYF. CDR3 sequence (DNA): TGTGCCAGCAGTGAAGAGGCGTTCTACGAGCAGTACTTC.

The chain employs TRBV20-1 and TRBJ2-1; D possibly corresponds to TRBD2 (6 bases). The CDR3 length is 11 residues. Trimming stripped 3 bases from V and 7 bases from J, with 7 bases between. Germline V gives CDR1 DFQATT, CDR2 SNEGSKA (reference sequence). The CDR3 nucleotides read TGCAGTGCTAGGACTAGAAATGAGCAGTTCTTC. Translated: CSARTRNEQFF.

V usage is TRBV27 and J usage is TRBJ2-6, with 11 bases matching TRBD1. This CDR3 is 20 amino acids long. J gave up 2 bases and V 5 bases, and 14 bases lay outside the gene matches. CDR1 MNHEY and CDR2 SMNVEV come from the germline V gene (reference sequence). The CDR3 spells CASSAPVGGTGGAGANVLTF. Here the CDR3 DNA reads TGTGCCAGCAGTGCTCCCGTAGGCGGGACAGGGGGTGCTGGGGCCAACGTCCTGACTTTC.